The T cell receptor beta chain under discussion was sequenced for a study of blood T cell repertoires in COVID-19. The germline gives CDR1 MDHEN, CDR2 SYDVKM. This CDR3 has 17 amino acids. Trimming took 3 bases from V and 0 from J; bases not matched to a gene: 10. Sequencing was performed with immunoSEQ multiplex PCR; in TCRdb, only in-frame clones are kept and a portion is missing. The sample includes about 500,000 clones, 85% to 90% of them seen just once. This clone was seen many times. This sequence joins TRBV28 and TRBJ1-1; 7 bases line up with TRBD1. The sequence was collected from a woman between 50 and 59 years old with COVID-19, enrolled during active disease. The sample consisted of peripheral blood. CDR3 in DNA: TGTGCCAGCAGTTTCGTCGTGAGGGACAGCTTGAACACTGAAGCTTTCTTT. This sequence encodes CASSFVVRDSLNTEAFF.